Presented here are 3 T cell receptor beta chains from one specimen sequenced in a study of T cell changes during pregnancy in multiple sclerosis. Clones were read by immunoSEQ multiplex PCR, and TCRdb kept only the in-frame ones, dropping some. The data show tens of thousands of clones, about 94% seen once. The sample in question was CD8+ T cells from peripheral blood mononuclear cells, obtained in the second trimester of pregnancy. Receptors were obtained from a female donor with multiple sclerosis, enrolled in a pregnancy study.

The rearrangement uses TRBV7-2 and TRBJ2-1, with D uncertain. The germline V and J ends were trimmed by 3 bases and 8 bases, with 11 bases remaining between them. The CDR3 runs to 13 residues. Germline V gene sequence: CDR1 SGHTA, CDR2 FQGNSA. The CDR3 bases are TGTGCCAGCAGCTTTAGAACGGGTGATGAGCAGTTCTTC. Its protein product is CASSFRTGDEQFF.

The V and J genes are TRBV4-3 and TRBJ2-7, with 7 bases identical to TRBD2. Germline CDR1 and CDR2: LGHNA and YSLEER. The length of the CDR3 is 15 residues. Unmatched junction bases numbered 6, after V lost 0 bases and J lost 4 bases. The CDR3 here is CASSQERSGAYEQYF. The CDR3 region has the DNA TGCGCCAGCAGCCAAGAGCGGAGCGGGGCTTACGAGCAGTACTTC.

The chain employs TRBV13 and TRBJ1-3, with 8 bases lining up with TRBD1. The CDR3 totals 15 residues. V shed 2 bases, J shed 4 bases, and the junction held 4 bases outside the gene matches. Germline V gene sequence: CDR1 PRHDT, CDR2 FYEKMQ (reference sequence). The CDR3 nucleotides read TGTGCCAGCAGCTTAACAGGGGGACCCGGAAACACCATATATTTT. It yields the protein CASSLTGGPGNTIYF.